This T cell receptor (beta chain) emerged from a study of blood T cell repertoires in COVID-19. Method: immunoSEQ multiplex PCR; TCRdb's copy keeps in-frame clones and lacks some. The profile covers 250,000 to 350,000 clones, with around 90% appearing a single time and approximately 0.94% taken by the ten largest. The specimen was peripheral blood. The receptor was derived from a woman aged 35 to 49 who had recovered from COVID-19.

CDR3: CASSSRWDRGYEQYF. CDR3 DNA sequence: TGTGCCAGCAGTTCCCGGTGGGACAGGGGGTACGAGCAGTACTTC. The V and J genes are TRBV28 and TRBJ2-7; 11 bases agree with TRBD1. This CDR3 is 15 amino acids long. Germline V gene lookup returns CDR1 MDHEN and CDR2 SYDVKM. Germline trimming cut 4 bases from V and 4 bases from J; bases unmatched to any gene: 6. Combining the CDR3 with reference TRBV28 and TRBJ2-7 gives the whole variable domain DVKVTQSSRYLVKRTGEKVFLECVQDMDHENMFWYRQDPGLGLRLIYFSYDVKMKEKGDIPEGYSVSREKKERFSLILESASTNQTSMYLCASSSRWDRGYEQYFGPGTRLTVT.